The source of this TCR beta chain is a study of T-cell memory formation after mild COVID-19 (TCRdb year 2021). Background on the whole study: Most TCR sequence clusters were specific to one of the two donors. In a couple of donors, T-cell clones that expanded and contracted after mild COVID-19 were tracked by sequencing TCRalpha and TCRbeta repertoires over time. The cohort was made up of two young adult volunteers, one female and one male, who were previously healthy. Summary of the overall study and its limitations: Only a couple of mild cases were covered in the study, and larger cohorts including severe cases with pre-infection samples were considered necessary. Clones contracting from day 15 to 85 had balanced CD4/CD8 phenotypes, while a second wave expanding from day 15 to 37 was biased towards CD4+. The detection of some responding clones in pre-infection memory suggests that pre-existing cross-reactive memory T cells joined the SARS-CoV-2 response. SARS-CoV-2 specificity of the second-wave clones peaking on day 37 was not confirmed. Contracting CD4+ clones were found mainly in CM and EM memory subsets, while CD8+ clones were enriched in EMRA.

Regarding this clonotype: Its antigen target is currently unknown. Base qualities were left out, and no much larger clone turns up one base away.

The instrument given in TCRdb is Illumina NovaSeq 6000. Using 5'RACE with constant-segment primers, TCRalpha and TCRbeta cDNA libraries were constructed, with sample barcodes and unique molecular identifiers added in the process. Trizol reagent was used to extract RNA from every sample. Libraries were amplified in two PCR steps, with a second sample barcode and Illumina TruSeq adapters added in the second step. The libraries were sequenced on an Illumina NovaSeq using 2 x 150 bp paired-end reads. The original pipeline was this. The reads were demultiplexed and collapsed into UMI-guided consensus sequences using migec v1.2.7. Using mixcr v2.1.11, UMI consensuses were aligned to TRA and TRB V and J templates and then assembled into clonotypes. A clonotype was counted as expanded or contracted only if both edgeR and NoisET called the change significant, with noise models trained on biological replicates. For edgeR calls, the cutoffs were a false discovery rate-adjusted p below 0.01 and a log2 fold-change threshold of 1. As an exploratory analysis of dynamics, max-normalized trajectories of the 1000 most abundant clonotypes were examined with PCA combined with hierarchical clustering. Separately sequenced CD4+ and CD8+ repertoires were used to assign the CD4 or CD8 phenotype of responding clones. The public reads were reprocessed in TCRdb via fastp at Q25 and MiXCR, keeping in-frame beta chains. Every distinct CDR3 protein forms one entry, paired with its most common genes and DNA. The V and J calls come from TCRdb's annotation, not from the publication. The sample includes 300,000 or so distinct CDR3 sequences, with about a sixth observed a single time. 20% to 25% of the sample is in the top ten clones.

The CDR3, from cysteine to phenylalanine, totals 15 residues. Only the CDR3 DNA stays, 45 bases, in frame from base 1. From a lookup of the germline V gene, CDR1 and CDR2 are SNHLY and FYNNEI. At the junction V is shortened by 6 bases and J by 3 bases; bases outside the gene matches: 7. Ficoll-Paque density gradient centrifugation was the method used to isolate PBMCs. The chain links TRBV2 with TRBJ2-3, and 9 junction bases match TRBD1. Source material: PBMCs or a T cell subset sorted from them (not recorded which). The clonotype originates from a man between 18 and 29 years old who had mild COVID-19 (a few samples of this study predate the infection). The sample titles of this study are shuffled in the database, so cell type and time point are left out; the donor was told from shared clones. CDR3 loop: CASRALQGATDTQYF. The nucleotides are TGTGCCAGCAGGGCACTACAGGGGGCGACAGATACGCAGTATTTT.